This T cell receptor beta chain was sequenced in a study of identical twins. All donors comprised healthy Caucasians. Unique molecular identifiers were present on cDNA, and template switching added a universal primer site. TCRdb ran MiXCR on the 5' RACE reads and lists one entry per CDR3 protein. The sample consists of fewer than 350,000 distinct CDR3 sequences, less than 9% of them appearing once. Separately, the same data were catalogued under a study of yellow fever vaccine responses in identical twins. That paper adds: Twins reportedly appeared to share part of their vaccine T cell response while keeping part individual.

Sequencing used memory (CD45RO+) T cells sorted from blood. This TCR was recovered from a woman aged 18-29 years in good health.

CDR3 residues: CASSLDVGGKDTQYF. The CDR3 nucleotides are TGTGCCAGCAGTCTAGACGTGGGAGGGAAAGATACGCAGTATTTT. The chain joins TRBV27 to TRBJ2-3, with TRBD2 identical over 7 bases. The CDR3 extends over 15 amino acids. Germline values: CDR1 MNHEY, CDR2 SMNVEV (reference sequence). V dropped 5 bases and J dropped 5; count of bases not matched to a gene: 10.